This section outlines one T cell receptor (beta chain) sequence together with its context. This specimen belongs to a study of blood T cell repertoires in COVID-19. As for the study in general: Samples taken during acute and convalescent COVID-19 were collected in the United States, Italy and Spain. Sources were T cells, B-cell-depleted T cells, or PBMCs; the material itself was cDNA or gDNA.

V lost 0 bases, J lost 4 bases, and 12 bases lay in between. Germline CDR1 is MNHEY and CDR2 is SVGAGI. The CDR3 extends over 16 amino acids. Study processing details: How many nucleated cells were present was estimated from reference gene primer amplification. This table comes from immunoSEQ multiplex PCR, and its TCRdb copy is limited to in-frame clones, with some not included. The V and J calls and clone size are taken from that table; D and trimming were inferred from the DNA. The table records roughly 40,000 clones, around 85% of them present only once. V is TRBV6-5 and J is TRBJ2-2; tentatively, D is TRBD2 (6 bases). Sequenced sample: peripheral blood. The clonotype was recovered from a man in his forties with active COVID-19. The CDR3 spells CASSYSGRRGTGELFF. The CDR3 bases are TGTGCCAGCAGTTACTCCGGGAGAAGGGGCACCGGGGAGCTGTTTTTT.